Sequencing of this TCR beta chain was carried out in a study of liver allograft versus peripheral blood T cells (dated by TCRdb to 2020 to 2021). Study-level background: The study compared the T cell receptor repertoires present in transplanted livers with the repertoires present in the peripheral blood of liver transplant recipients.

Its CDR3 holds 15 amino acids, cysteine through phenylalanine. The entry retains the CDR3 DNA only, 45 bases that are in frame from base 1. V and J are trimmed by 0 bases and 4 bases, and the gene matches miss 4 bases of the junction. Sequences SGHTA (CDR1) and FQGNSA (CDR2) are obtained from the germline V gene. As concerns this clonotype: The specificity of this receptor is unknown. No base quality information exists; no much larger clone differs at one position.

What the research found in general, with its limitations: T cell receptor repertoires inside liver allografts were reported to differ from those detected in peripheral blood.

TCRdb names Illumina MiSeq as the instrument used. TCRdb reanalyzed the raw reads on its own, using fastp at Q25 for trimming and MiXCR for clone calling, and kept in-frame beta chains. Rows are unified per CDR3 protein, each entry keeping the most common DNA and genes. The sample records about 13,000 distinct CDR3 sequences, less than 20% of which are singletons. The top ten clonotypes cover approximately 2% of the sample. The sequence came from a human patient who had a liver transplant. After a transplant, some T cells may be the graft donor's own cells. This chain is built from TRBV7-2 and TRBJ1-1; 8 junctional bases match TRBD1. The base sequence is TGTGCCAGCAGCTTAGCGCAGGGGGCGGTCACTGAAGCTTTCTTT. This codes for CASSLAQGAVTEAFF.